These 18 T cell receptor beta chains originate from one sample sequenced in a study of blood T cells in healthy people across ages. A sample-barcoded 5' primer and a J-beta primer mix were used in a second PCR of roughly 6 to 11 cycles. TCRdb fed the 5' RACE reads into MiXCR, producing one record per CDR3 protein. This table has about a million distinct CDR3 sequences, around 49% appearing once. The sample comprised blood. These receptor sequences come from a man under 40 in good health.

This chain links TRBV24-1 with TRBJ1-1; D unclear. The CDR3 is 16 residues long. The ends were cut back, 1 base at V and 0 bases at J, with 11 bases in the middle. Germline V gives CDR1 KGHDR, CDR2 SFDVKD. The CDR3 sequence: CATSDFTGSLNTEAFF. DNA of the CDR3: TGTGCCACCAGTGATTTTACCGGCAGCTTGAACACTGAAGCTTTCTTT.

This clonotype has only a few counts. This chain uses TRBV7-2 with TRBJ1-1, with 7 bases that match TRBD1. CDR3 length: 14 amino acids. The germline CDR1 and CDR2 sequences are SGHTA and FQGNSA. V trimming: 5 bases; J trimming: 1 base; junction bases outside the gene matches: 4. This CDR3 reads CASSPGQSNTEAFF. The CDR3 region has the DNA TGTGCCAGCAGCCCGGGACAGTCGAACACTGAAGCTTTCTTT.

To note about this clonotype: A much more abundant neighbour one base away suggests this may be a read error. V gene TRBV29-1 combines with J gene TRBJ1-2, with a possible D match to TRBD1 (6 bases). V was shortened by 4 bases and J by 3 bases, with 12 bases between the two germline ends. The length of the CDR3 is 13 residues. CDR1 and CDR2 from the germline V gene are SQVTM and ANQGSEA. This CDR3 is CSVGGGEDYGYTF. CDR3 DNA sequence: TGCAGCGTTGGCGGGGGCGAGGACTATGGCTACACCTTC.

The sample holds one count of this clonotype. The gene calls are TRBV3-1 and TRBJ2-1; 9 bases are a match to TRBD2. CDR1 is LGHDT and CDR2 is YNNKEL in the germline V gene (reference sequence). After removal of 4 bases from V and 3 bases from J, the junction contained 7 bases not matched to a gene. The CDR3 is 16 amino acids. The CDR3 protein is CASSPERGVLYNEQFF. CDR3 nucleotide sequence: TGTGCCAGCAGCCCTGAGCGGGGGGTCCTCTACAATGAGCAGTTCTTC.

The J gene is TRBJ2-7, the V gene TRBV20-1; perhaps TRBD1 as D (6 bases). The end of the DNA aligns better with TRBJ2-5, so the J call may be wrong. The CDR3 is 14 residues long. In germline, CDR1 is DFQATT, CDR2 SNEGSKA (reference sequence). The CDR3 spells CSARRGQPKETQYF. CDR3 nucleotide sequence: TGCAGTGCTAGAAGGGGACAACCTAAAGAGACCCAGTACTTC.

This chain links TRBV6-5 with TRBJ1-4; D is ambiguous. CDR3 length equals 15 residues. V dropped 2 bases and J dropped 8 bases, with 15 bases sitting between them. In germline, CDR1 is MNHEY, CDR2 SVGAGI. Written as DNA, the CDR3 is TGTGCCAGCAGTTACGATGGTAGAACCAAGGAAAAACTGTTTTTT. Translation gives CASSYDGRTKEKLFF.

This clonotype was recorded a few times. The chain carries TRBV4-2 and TRBJ2-1; D tentatively fits TRBD1 or TRBD2 (6 bases each). The CDR3 is made up of 15 amino acids. The germline V gene encodes CDR1 LGHNA and CDR2 YNFKEQ. Trimming took off 0 bases at V and 6 bases at J, with 12 bases between the two ends. This chain's CDR3 is CASSQDWGAFNEQFF. In nucleotides, the CDR3 is TGTGCCAGCAGCCAAGACTGGGGGGCGTTCAATGAGCAGTTCTTC.

DNA for the CDR3: TGTGCCAGCAGTTACTCGAAGGGGCCGGGAAATACGCAGTATTTT. Its translation is CASSYSKGPGNTQYF. The chain is built from TRBV6-5 and TRBJ2-3; the D call may be TRBD1 or TRBD2 (5 bases each). Germline V gene data show CDR1 as MNHEY and CDR2 as SVGAGI. This CDR3 region has 15 residues. V was trimmed by 0 bases and J by 7 bases, leaving 14 bases between them.

The rearrangement links TRBV6-6 to TRBJ1-2; D possibly corresponds to TRBD1 (5 bases). The germline CDR1 and CDR2 sequences are MNHNY and SVGAGI (reference sequence). This CDR3 has 13 residues. V lost 6 bases, J lost 2 bases, and 10 bases lay in between. CDR3 nucleotides: TGTGCCAGCAGCGTGGGACCGAACTATGGCTACACCTTC. This encodes CASSVGPNYGYTF.

This clonotype was observed a few times. The chain couples TRBV27 to TRBJ2-1, with TRBD2 identical over 11 bases. The V and J ends lost 3 bases and 4 bases, in that order; junction bases with no gene match: 2. The CDR3 spans 15 residues. The germline CDR1 and CDR2 sequences are MNHEY and SMNVEV (reference sequence). In DNA, the CDR3 is TGTGCCAGCAGTTTCGCTAGCGGGGGGTACAATGAGCAGTTCTTC. Encoded protein: CASSFASGGYNEQFF.

The J gene is TRBJ1-2, the V gene TRBV27, with D unclear. The ends were cut back, 5 bases at V and 0 bases at J, with 13 bases in the middle. The CDR3 is 15 residues long. Germline V lookup: CDR1 MNHEY, CDR2 SMNVEV (reference sequence). The CDR3 nucleotides read TGTGCCAGCAGTCTTTTCTCTTCAGCTAACTATGGCTACACCTTC. Amino acid sequence: CASSLFSSANYGYTF.

The chain links TRBV6-5 to TRBJ1-2; D remains ambiguous. The V end was cut by 4 bases, the J end by 7 bases, with 10 bases between. The CDR3 runs 12 residues. Germline assignment: CDR1 MNHEY and CDR2 SVGAGI. CDR3 sequence (DNA): TGTGCCAGCAGTTTACGCCGGGGTGGCTACACCTTC. Translation: CASSLRRGGYTF.

This clonotype has more than one count but fewer than ten. The chain links TRBV4-3 to TRBJ2-3, with D unclear. This CDR3 has 13 residues. Germline lookup yields CDR1 LGHNA and CDR2 YSLEER. Trimming took off 0 bases at V and 6 bases at J, with 7 bases between the two ends. CDR3 amino acids: CASSQEELDTQYF. The CDR3 region has the DNA TGCGCCAGCAGCCAAGAGGAGTTGGATACGCAGTATTTT.

This chain uses TRBV29-1 with TRBJ1-1; possible D gene TRBD1, 5 bases. CDR3 length: 11 amino acids. Per the germline V gene, CDR1 is SQVTM and CDR2 is ANQGSEA. V lost 5 bases and J 5 bases, leaving 9 bases between the germline ends. CDR3 sequence: CSVYTGTEAFF. The CDR3 DNA reads TGCAGCGTTTACACAGGAACTGAAGCTTTCTTT.

This clonotype was seen only once. The chain couples TRBV9 to TRBJ2-3, with TRBD1 as a possible D gene (5 bases). In germline, CDR1 is SGDLS, CDR2 YYNGEE. Trimming removed 6 bases from V and 1 base from J, with 12 bases in between. This CDR3 is built from 14 residues. The CDR3 DNA is TGTGCCAGCAATAGGGGCGTGGGCACAGATACGCAGTATTTT. It specifies CASNRGVGTDTQYF.

In this sample, this clonotype turned up once. The V call is TRBV6-2 or TRBV6-3, the J call TRBJ2-1, with D perhaps TRBD2 (5 bases). CDR3 length: 15 amino acids. Germline values: CDR1 MNHEY, CDR2 SVGEGT. V lost 2 bases, J lost 5 bases, and 13 bases lay in between. The CDR3 DNA sequence: TGTGCCAGCAGTTACCCTCGAGCGGACCACAATGAGCAGTTCTTC. This codes for CASSYPRADHNEQFF.

This clonotype was seen a few times. The chain joins TRBV4-2 to TRBJ2-4; 10 bases line up with TRBD1. The J call is doubtful: the DNA matches TRBJ2-7 better. Looked up from germline, CDR1 is LGHNA and CDR2 is YNFKEQ. The CDR3 totals 17 residues. This CDR3 reads CASSQGQSGTGVREQYF. The CDR3, as DNA: TGTGCCAGCAGCCAAGGCCAATCTGGGACAGGGGTTCGCGAGCAGTACTTC.

J is TRBJ2-7 and V is TRBV4-1, with D unresolved. The germline V and J ends were trimmed by 1 base and 2 bases, with 9 bases remaining between them. CDR1 and CDR2 (germline): MGHRA, YSYEKL. The CDR3 has 14 amino acids. The CDR3 DNA sequence: TGCGCCAGCAGCCAAGGATCAGTTACCTACGAGCAGTACTTC. It specifies CASSQGSVTYEQYF.